The 30 T cell receptor beta chains below come from one sample, sequenced in a study of CD8+ T cells in alopecia areata. Investigators isolated RNA and reverse transcribed it into cDNA to act as the sequencing template. TCRdb's table, derived via immunoSEQ multiplex PCR, lists solely in-frame clones and lacks some. Of about 120,000 clones in the sample, approximately 58% were seen once. The sample taken for sequencing was CD4+ T cells sorted from blood. The receptors were sampled from a human donor in good health.

This rearrangement joins TRBV29-1 to TRBJ2-3, with 7 bases fitting TRBD1. This CDR3 region has 14 residues. The junction had 6 bases not matched to a gene; V was cut back by 4 bases and J by 2 bases. CDR1 is SQVTM, CDR2 ANQGSEA, per germline. CDR3 amino acids: CSVALTGLTDTQYF. CDR3 bases: TGCAGCGTTGCGCTGACAGGGCTCACAGATACGCAGTATTTT.

The chain couples TRBV2 to TRBJ1-2; 7 bases are shared with TRBD1. Germline V gene data show CDR1 as SNHLY and CDR2 as FYNNEI. V lost 6 bases and J lost 8; bases outside the gene matches: 6. The CDR3 has 12 residues. CDR3 region: CASRNRGGGYTF. CDR3 DNA: TGTGCCAGCAGAAACAGGGGCGGGGGCTACACCTTC.

The rearrangement joins TRBV11-3 to TRBJ1-5; the match to TRBD1 covers 8 bases. CDR1 SGHNT and CDR2 YENEEA come from the germline V gene. J was trimmed by 1 base and V by 0 bases; bases with no gene match: 2. The CDR3 contains 16 residues. The CDR3 bases are TGTGCCAGCAGCTTAGAACGGACAGGGAGCAATCAGCCCCAGCATTTT. Protein product: CASSLERTGSNQPQHF.

The J gene is TRBJ1-2, the V gene TRBV28; D call uncertain. The CDR3 length is 11 residues. Trimming pared 5 bases from V and 6 bases from J, leaving 7 bases between. The V gene's germline CDR1 is MDHEN and CDR2 SYDVKM. CDR3: CASSRRDGYTF. The CDR3 DNA follows: TGTGCCAGCAGTCGACGGGATGGCTACACCTTC.

There are a few counts of this clone. This chain links TRBV4-1 with TRBJ2-5; a weak D match, TRBD2 (6 bases). This CDR3 is built from 19 residues. Deletions cut 3 bases from V and 2 bases from J, with 25 bases between. CDR1 is MGHRA and CDR2 is YSYEKL in the germline V gene. This CDR3 is CASSQETIHGGVGQETQYF. The CDR3 DNA is TGCGCCAGCAGCCAGGAGACGATACACGGCGGGGTAGGGCAAGAGACCCAGTACTTC.

A single count supports this clone. The chain uses TRBV28 and TRBJ1-6, with D possibly matching TRBD1 (6 bases). The CDR3 is made up of 14 amino acids. CDR1 is MDHEN and CDR2 is SYDVKM in the germline V gene. Between the trimmed V and J ends, which lost 6 bases and 10 bases, there was a span of 16 bases. The CDR3 DNA is TGTGCCAGCAGCAACAGGGTGGGCGAATCACCCCTCCACTTT. As protein: CASSNRVGESPLHF.

The chain employs TRBV18 and TRBJ2-7, with TRBD1 identical over 7 bases. J gave up 5 bases and V 2 bases, and 0 bases lay outside the gene matches. The CDR3 consists of 12 residues. CDR1 and CDR2 (germline): KGHSH, LQKENI. CDR3 DNA sequence: TGTGCCAGCTCACCAACAGGGGACGAGCAGTACTTC. This sequence encodes CASSPTGDEQYF.

The chain employs TRBV19 and TRBJ2-5; D is unresolved. CDR3 length equals 13 residues. Germline V gives CDR1 LNHDA, CDR2 SQIVND (reference sequence). V lost 5 bases and J 5 bases, leaving 12 bases between the germline ends. CDR3 sequence: CASSSGYRETQYF. In nucleotides, the CDR3 is TGTGCCAGTAGTTCAGGTTACCGGGAGACCCAGTACTTC. Based on the CDR3 plus reference TRBV19 and TRBJ2-5, the full variable domain is DGGITQSPKYLFRKEGQNVTLSCEQNLNHDAMYWYRQDPGQGLRLIYYSQIVNDFQKGDIAEGYSVSREKKESFPLTVTSAQKNPTAFYLCASSSGYRETQYFGPGTRLLVL.

This clone was picked up a small number of times. The V and J genes are TRBV5-8 and TRBJ1-5, with 9 nucleotides matching TRBD1. CDR3 size: 15 residues. Germline V gives CDR1 SGHTS, CDR2 YDEGEE. V dropped 6 bases and J dropped 4; count of bases not matched to a gene: 8. The CDR3 nucleotides read TGTGCCAGCACCCTACCCGGGACAGGGAATCAGCCCCAGCATTTT. Translated, it gives CASTLPGTGNQPQHF.

V usage is TRBV11-2 and J usage is TRBJ2-7; D is unclear. The V end was cut by 3 bases, the J end by 6 bases, with 15 bases between. Germline V gene lookup returns CDR1 SGHAT and CDR2 FQNNGV. This CDR3 has 14 amino acids. The DNA for the CDR3 is TGTGCCAGCAGCTTCGCCTCGTCTAGGAGCGAGCAGTACTTC. This translates into CASSFASSRSEQYF.

This clone was counted only a few times. This rearrangement joins TRBV5-4 to TRBJ2-3, with D possibly TRBD1 on 6 matching bases. Trimming shortened V by 4 bases and J by 1 base, and 22 bases separated the two germline ends. Germline CDR1 is SGHNT and CDR2 is YYREEE (reference sequence). This CDR3 contains 18 residues. Written as DNA, the CDR3 is TGTGCCAGCAGCCGGACCCTTCGGACAGTCCGGGGCACAGATACGCAGTATTTT. It is translated as CASSRTLRTVRGTDTQYF.

The chain combines TRBV29-1 with TRBJ2-7; D gene ambiguous. CDR1 is SQVTM and CDR2 is ANQGSEA in the germline V gene. The CDR3 runs 15 residues. V was cut by 0 bases and J by 0 bases, with 12 bases left in between. The chain's CDR3 is CSVEDGRRNSYEQYF. The CDR3 coding sequence is TGCAGCGTTGAAGATGGAAGACGGAACTCCTACGAGCAGTACTTC.

This sequence joins TRBV5-1 and TRBJ1-1; D is uncertain. Looked up from germline, CDR1 is SGHRS and CDR2 is YFSETQ. V was pared by 0 bases and J by 0 bases, with 15 bases between. CDR3 size: 17 residues. The CDR3 DNA is TGCGCCAGCAGCTTGGGGCACCCGAACCCCATGAACACTGAAGCTTTCTTT. Residues: CASSLGHPNPMNTEAFF.

Here the CDR3 DNA reads TGCGCCAGCAGCTTGGGAGTGATCATGAACACTGAAGCTTTCTTT. It specifies CASSLGVIMNTEAFF. This chain links TRBV5-1 with TRBJ1-1, with D uncertain. From germline, CDR1 is SGHRS and CDR2 YFSETQ. The V end was cut by 0 bases, the J end by 0 bases, with 9 bases between. CDR3 length equals 15 residues.

The chain has TRBV29-1 and TRBJ1-2, with D possibly being TRBD1 (6 bases). V was shortened by 7 bases and J by 7 bases, with 16 bases between the two germline ends. The CDR3 runs to 12 residues. Germline V gives CDR1 SQVTM, CDR2 ANQGSEA. The CDR3 spells CSAGPGAPGYTF. The CDR3 DNA reads TGCAGCGCAGGACCGGGGGCTCCTGGCTACACCTTC.

As DNA, the CDR3 is TGTGCCAGCAGCCCAAGCGGGGCCCACTTAGGGGATACGCAGTATTTT. This codes for CASSPSGAHLGDTQYF. The chain is built from TRBV7-9 and TRBJ2-3, with 7 bases that match TRBD2. The CDR3 is 16 residues long. Germline V gene lookup returns CDR1 SEHNR and CDR2 FQNEAQ (reference sequence). The V segment lost 5 bases and the J segment 6 bases; nucleotides outside the gene matches: 14.

The V and J genes are TRBV2 and TRBJ2-7, with a weak D call TRBD1 (5 bases). The CDR3 is made up of 12 amino acids. V gave up 8 bases and J gave up 5 bases, with 13 bases separating them. The germline V gene has CDR1 SNHLY and CDR2 FYNNEI. The CDR3 spells CASRPWGHEQYF. The CDR3 DNA sequence: TGTGCCAGCCGGCCTTGGGGCCACGAGCAGTACTTC.

The chain couples TRBV9 to TRBJ1-2; tentative D call: TRBD1 (5 bases). Per germline, CDR1 SGDLS and CDR2 YYNGEE. The V end lost 0 bases, the J end lost 2 bases, and 11 bases lay between the germline ends. The CDR3 length is 15 residues. The CDR3 reads CASSVGGTSNYGYTF. CDR3 sequence (DNA): TGTGCCAGCAGCGTAGGAGGGACCTCGAACTATGGCTACACCTTC. Full variable domain (missing parts from reference TRBV9 and TRBJ1-2): DSGVTQTPKHLITATGQRVTLRCSPRSGDLSVYWYQQSLDQGLQFLIQYYNGEERAKGNILERFSAQQFPDLHSELNLSSLELGDSALYFCASSVGGTSNYGYTFGSGTRLTVV.

The chain is built from TRBV11-2 and TRBJ1-2; possible D gene TRBD1, 6 bases. Between the trimmed V and J ends, which lost 5 bases and 0 bases, there was a span of 13 bases. The germline gives CDR1 SGHAT, CDR2 FQNNGV. CDR3 size: 15 residues. The CDR3 loop is CASSLDSTANYGYTF. In DNA form, the CDR3 reads TGTGCCAGCAGCCTGGACAGCACTGCTAACTATGGCTACACCTTC. Looking up the rest from reference TRBV11-2 and TRBJ1-2 gives the full variable domain: EAGVAQSPRYKIIEKRQSVAFWCNPISGHATLYWYQQILGQGPKLLIQFQNNGVVDDSQLPKDRFSAERLKGVDSTLKIQPAKLEDSAVYLCASSLDSTANYGYTFGSGTRLTVV.

This clone was observed a few times. The chain is built from TRBV29-1 and TRBJ2-3; D may be TRBD1 or TRBD2 (6 bases each). Germline V gene sequence: CDR1 SQVTM, CDR2 ANQGSEA. Trimming pared 6 bases from V and 0 bases from J, leaving 13 bases between. The CDR3 runs 14 residues. The CDR3 DNA reads TGCAGCGTCGCTCGGGGGCACAGCACAGATACGCAGTATTTT. Its protein product is CSVARGHSTDTQYF.

The chain combines TRBV29-1 with TRBJ2-1; 7 bases align to TRBD1. CDR3 size: 13 residues. Trimming at V came to 1 base and at J to 4 bases, leaving 1 base not matched to a gene. Germline lookup yields CDR1 SQVTM and CDR2 ANQGSEA. The DNA for the CDR3 is TGCAGCGTTGAAGGGGGACAGTACAATGAGCAGTTCTTC. Translation gives CSVEGGQYNEQFF.

The J gene is TRBJ1-2, the V gene TRBV4-1, with 8 positions matching TRBD1. Germline CDR1 is MGHRA and CDR2 is YSYEKL. This CDR3 has 15 residues. Losses at the gene ends were 0 bases for V and 3 bases for J; bases not matched to a gene: 3. This chain's CDR3 is CASSQDPGGYYGYTF. The CDR3 nucleotides read TGCGCCAGCAGCCAAGATCCAGGGGGCTACTATGGCTACACCTTC.

The chain links TRBV18 to TRBJ1-1, with TRBD1 identical over 7 bases. This CDR3 comprises 13 residues. V gave up 5 bases and J gave up 3 bases; unmatched junction bases: 3. CDR1 is KGHSH, CDR2 LQKENI, per germline. The CDR3 DNA follows: TGTGCCAGCTCATCACAGGGGTACACTGAAGCTTTCTTT. This gives the protein CASSSQGYTEAFF.

The chain uses TRBV7-9 and TRBJ1-1; no clear D gene. Trimming took 2 bases from V and 2 from J, leaving 15 bases between them. CDR1 is SEHNR and CDR2 is FQNEAQ in the germline V gene (reference sequence). The CDR3 contains 16 residues. In DNA, the CDR3 is TGTGCCAGCAGCTTAATCCCGGTTACCTCCAACACTGAAGCTTTCTTT. Translating gives CASSLIPVTSNTEAFF. Using reference TRBV7-9 and TRBJ1-1 for the parts outside the CDR3, the full variable domain is DTGVSQNPRHKITKRGQNVTFRCDPISEHNRLYWYRQTLGQGPEFLTYFQNEAQLEKSRLLSDRFSAERPKGSFSTLEIQRTEQGDSAMYLCASSLIPVTSNTEAFFGQGTRLTVV.

This clone was seen a handful of times. The V and J genes are TRBV29-1 and TRBJ1-3, with TRBD1 as a possible D gene (6 bases). Per the germline V gene, CDR1 is SQVTM and CDR2 is ANQGSEA. The CDR3 is 13 residues long. The V end lost 7 bases, the J end lost 0 bases, and 10 bases lay between the germline ends. The CDR3 spells CSAQDSSGNTIYF. CDR3 DNA: TGCAGCGCCCAGGACAGCTCTGGAAACACCATATATTTT.

This chain links TRBV2 with TRBJ1-6; TRBD1 matches at 8 bases. The V segment lost 2 bases and the J segment 10 bases; nucleotides outside the gene matches: 4. The CDR3 has 14 residues. The germline gives CDR1 SNHLY, CDR2 FYNNEI. In DNA, the CDR3 is TGTGCCAGCAGTGAACCGAGACAGGGGTCACCCCTCCACTTT. This translates into CASSEPRQGSPLHF.

In DNA form, the CDR3 reads TGTGCCAGCAGCCCTCGGGACAGGGGTGAAAAACTGTTTTTT. This gives the protein CASSPRDRGEKLFF. This chain joins TRBV7-6 and TRBJ1-4; TRBD1 aligns across 10 bases. The CDR3 length is 14 residues. The germline V gene encodes CDR1 SGHVS and CDR2 FNYEAQ. Germline trimming cut 5 bases from V and 7 bases from J; bases unmatched to any gene: 4.

The chain has TRBV29-1 and TRBJ2-7; TRBD1 might be the D (5 bases). Germline V gene data show CDR1 as SQVTM and CDR2 as ANQGSEA. The V end lost 4 bases, the J end lost 5 bases, and 15 bases lay between the germline ends. This CDR3 spans 13 amino acids. In DNA form, the CDR3 reads TGCAGCGTTGTAAGGACATCTTCCCACGAGCAGTACTTC. Amino acid sequence: CSVVRTSSHEQYF.

In this sample, this clone turned up a few times. The chain recombines TRBV27 with TRBJ1-5; D is perhaps TRBD1 (6 bases). V shed 2 bases and J shed 5 bases, with 7 bases lying between them. The CDR3 is 13 residues long. CDR1 and CDR2 (germline): MNHEY, SMNVEV (reference sequence). CDR3 amino acids: CASSLRTDQPQHF. In DNA, the CDR3 is TGTGCCAGCAGTTTAAGGACAGATCAGCCCCAGCATTTT.

This clone was seen only a few times. This chain connects TRBV29-1 to TRBJ1-2; D perhaps matches TRBD1 (5 bases). Germline loops: CDR1 SQVTM, CDR2 ANQGSEA. With 6 bases removed from V and 1 base from J, the gap between germline ends came to 21 bases. The CDR3 covers 16 residues. CDR3 residues: CSVAIPGAHYNYGYTF. As DNA, the CDR3 is TGCAGCGTCGCCATTCCCGGGGCCCACTATAACTATGGCTACACCTTC.